The 13 T cell receptor beta chains presented below share a single source sample, sequenced in a study of blood T cell repertoires in COVID-19. Some clones are missing from TCRdb's copy, which holds only in-frame ones; the method was immunoSEQ multiplex PCR. The sample lists 160,000 or so clones, more than 65% occurring once. The specimen sequenced was peripheral blood. These receptors all stem from a woman aged 55-70 years with COVID-19, enrolled during active disease.

The chain has TRBV15 and TRBJ1-6; D is perhaps TRBD1 (5 bases). This CDR3 spans 19 amino acids. In germline, CDR1 is LNHNV, CDR2 YYDKDF (reference sequence). V gave up 8 bases and J gave up 0 bases, with 23 bases separating them. The CDR3 sequence is CATYRERTQASSYNSPLHF. CDR3 DNA: TGTGCCACCTATCGAGAGCGTACACAGGCCAGCTCCTATAATTCACCCCTCCACTTT.

The chain combines TRBV11-2 with TRBJ2-5, with TRBD2 matching 10 bases. Germline V CDR1 and CDR2: SGHAT, FQNNGV. The CDR3 is made up of 16 amino acids. J was trimmed by 1 base and V by 0 bases; bases with no gene match: 2. The CDR3 reads CASSLELAGIQETQYF. CDR3 DNA sequence: TGTGCCAGCAGCTTAGAACTAGCGGGGATCCAAGAGACCCAGTACTTC. The whole variable domain, filled in from reference TRBV11-2 and TRBJ2-5, reads EAGVAQSPRYKIIEKRQSVAFWCNPISGHATLYWYQQILGQGPKLLIQFQNNGVVDDSQLPKDRFSAERLKGVDSTLKIQPAKLEDSAVYLCASSLELAGIQETQYFGPGTRLLVL.

The chain recombines TRBV5-4 with TRBJ1-4, with a tentative D call TRBD1 (5 bases). The germline CDR1 and CDR2 sequences are SGHNT and YYREEE (reference sequence). This CDR3 has 14 residues. V dropped 0 bases and J dropped 6 bases, with 9 bases sitting between them. CDR3 DNA: TGTGCCAGCAGCTTGGGCAGGGTAGATGAAAAACTGTTTTTT. Translated, it gives CASSLGRVDEKLFF.

The chain is built from TRBV7-2 and TRBJ2-7, with 10 bases aligning to TRBD1. Germline-derived CDR1 and CDR2 are SGHTA and FQGNSA. This CDR3 is built from 15 residues. The V segment lost 5 bases and the J segment 2 bases; nucleotides outside the gene matches: 6. The CDR3 coding sequence is TGTGCCAGCAGCCCGACAGGGGGCTCGACCTACGAGCAGTACTTC. Translation gives CASSPTGGSTYEQYF.

The rearrangement joins TRBV27 to TRBJ1-2, with D unresolved. The CDR3 spans 13 residues. V lost 3 bases to trimming and J lost 4 bases, with 9 bases between them. Germline V CDR1 and CDR2: MNHEY, SMNVEV (reference sequence). Here the CDR3 reads CASSFSRIYGYTF. CDR3 in DNA: TGTGCCAGCAGTTTCTCTAGGATCTATGGCTACACCTTC.

The rearrangement uses TRBV7-9 and TRBJ2-3, with 9 bases aligning to TRBD2. Germline V gene data show CDR1 as SEHNR and CDR2 as FQNEAQ (reference sequence). V shed 5 bases and J 5 bases; nucleotides not matched to a gene: 14. CDR3 length: 17 residues. The CDR3 coding sequence is TGTGCCAGCAGCCCCCGCCCCCTAGCGGGGTGGGTAGATACGCAGTATTTT. Translated, it gives CASSPRPLAGWVDTQYF.

This clone was seen a single time. The CDR3 sequence is CASSLYSRSYNEQFF. The CDR3 DNA sequence: TGTGCCAGCAGTTTATATTCCCGCTCCTACAATGAGCAGTTCTTC. This chain links TRBV28 with TRBJ2-1; D unresolved. V dropped 1 base and J dropped 0 bases, with 7 bases sitting between them. The CDR3 is made up of 15 amino acids. Germline-derived CDR1 and CDR2 are MDHEN and SYDVKM.

The CDR3 DNA reads TGTGCCAGCAGCTTATTCCCGGGACAAGAGACCCAGTACTTC. Protein: CASSLFPGQETQYF. The rearrangement uses TRBV7-3 and TRBJ2-5, with D perhaps matching TRBD2 (5 bases). V was trimmed by 2 bases and J by 2 bases, leaving 9 bases between them. Per the germline V gene, CDR1 is SGHTA and CDR2 is FQGTGA. The CDR3 extends over 14 amino acids.

This clone was seen a handful of times. V and J are TRBV5-4 and TRBJ2-1, with TRBD1 identical over 7 bases. Germline V gene lookup returns CDR1 SGHNT and CDR2 YYREEE (reference sequence). This CDR3 has 15 amino acids. Trimming at V came to 0 bases and at J to 4 bases, leaving 4 bases not matched to a gene. The chain's CDR3 is CASSLEGTAYNEQFF. In DNA form, the CDR3 reads TGTGCCAGCAGCTTGGAAGGGACAGCGTACAATGAGCAGTTCTTC.

J is TRBJ1-6 and V is TRBV4-1; 8 nucleotides match TRBD1. The germline V gene encodes CDR1 MGHRA and CDR2 YSYEKL. J was trimmed by 10 bases and V by 0 bases; bases with no gene match: 5. The CDR3 sequence is 15 residues long. The CDR3 coding sequence is TGCGCCAGCAGCCAAGAGTCAGGGGGCAGGTCACCCCTCCACTTT. This encodes CASSQESGGRSPLHF.

The V call is TRBV10-2, the J call TRBJ2-7, with TRBD1 identical over 7 bases. CDR1 is WSHSY, CDR2 SAAADI, per germline. The V gene end was trimmed by 6 bases and the J gene end by 7 bases; junction bases not matched to a gene: 9. The CDR3 consists of 13 residues. The CDR3 loop reads CASRGDSYDEQYF. DNA for the CDR3: TGCGCCAGCAGGGGGGACAGCTACGATGAGCAGTACTTC.

V gene TRBV3-1 (or the pseudogene TRBV3-2) combines with J gene TRBJ1-2; possible D gene TRBD1, 5 bases. Trimming removed 4 bases at V and 11 bases at J, with 17 bases between. Germline V gene lookup returns CDR1 LGHDT and CDR2 YNNKEL (reference sequence). The CDR3 sequence is 13 residues long. The CDR3 DNA follows: TGTGCCAGCAGCCCAAGTCGGGGGGACCGGTACACCTTC. It specifies CASSPSRGDRYTF.

V is TRBV27 and J is TRBJ2-2; 8 bases map to TRBD2. The V gene end was trimmed by 2 bases and the J gene end by 2 bases; junction bases not matched to a gene: 7. The V gene's germline CDR1 is MNHEY and CDR2 SMNVEV (reference sequence). The CDR3 loop spans 17 amino acids. CDR3 sequence reads: CASSLSLREVNTGELFF. The CDR3 DNA sequence: TGTGCCAGCAGTTTAAGTTTGCGGGAGGTAAACACCGGGGAGCTGTTTTTT.